This T cell receptor beta chain appears in the sequencing data of a study of patients and donors after allogeneic stem cell transplantation. The CDR3 is 13 amino acids. Per germline, CDR1 SGDLS and CDR2 YYNGEE. The germline V and J ends were trimmed by 5 bases and 4 bases, with 12 bases remaining between them. This clonotype was seen ten or more times. TCRdb reprocessed the RT-PCR reads via MiXCR and lists one record per CDR3 protein. The sample holds fewer than 250,000 distinct CDR3 sequences, 11% to 15% seen once. The rearrangement uses TRBV9 and TRBJ1-2, with D maybe TRBD1 (5 bases). The TCR originated in a human donor who was either an allogeneic HSCT recipient or a stem cell or donor lymphocyte infusion donor (not recorded which). It is not recorded whose cells these are; they may come from a transplant donor. The sequenced sample consisted of blood, either unsorted or a sorted T cell fraction (not recorded which). The CDR3: CASSQAGFYGYTF. The CDR3 DNA reads TGTGCCAGCAGTCAAGCAGGGTTCTATGGCTACACCTTC. Combining the CDR3 with reference TRBV9 and TRBJ1-2 gives the whole variable domain DSGVTQTPKHLITATGQRVTLRCSPRSGDLSVYWYQQSLDQGLQFLIQYYNGEERAKGNILERFSAQQFPDLHSELNLSSLELGDSALYFCASSQAGFYGYTFGSGTRLTVV.